This is a list of T cell receptor beta chains from one sample in a study of regulatory and conventional T cells in RAG deficiency. This table comes from immunoSEQ multiplex PCR, and its TCRdb copy is limited to in-frame clones, with some not included. The sample contains about 46,000 clones, 70% to 90% of which appear only once. These same records also appear under a second study, on regulatory T cells.

Material: CD4+ effector T cells sorted from blood. The source is a human donor in good health. Each CDR3 is given with its conserved first and last residue. D genes are given only for firm matches. A clone size is listed for some rows: how often the clone was seen (once, few, many), or a class if it is expanded.

NA	TRBV7-9	NA	TRBJ1-2	CASSLGGSRRRGYGYTF	TGTGCCAGCAGCTTGGGGGGCAGTCGAAGGCGGGGCTATGGCTACACCTTC
NA	TRBV6-1	NA	TRBJ1-5	CASGPLTDSNQPQHF	TGTGCCAGCGGACCCCTGACCGATAGCAATCAGCCCCAGCATTTT
TRBD1	TRBV6-6	NA	TRBJ1-5	CASSLDRDGQPQHF	TGTGCCAGCAGTCTAGACAGGGATGGGCAGCCCCAGCATTTT
TRBD1	TRBV6-1	NA	TRBJ2-5	CASSTGTGVETQYF	TGTGCCAGCAGTACCGGGACAGGGGTGGAGACCCAGTACTTC
TRBD2	TRBV19	NA	TRBJ2-5	CASSPWGGIQETQYF	TGTGCCAGTAGCCCCTGGGGGGGTATACAAGAGACCCAGTACTTC
TRBD2	TRBV9	few	TRBJ2-5	CASSRLAAQETQYF	TGTGCCAGCAGTCGACTAGCGGCCCAAGAGACCCAGTACTTC
TRBD1	TRBV18	NA	TRBJ1-2	CASSVTTGGYGYTF	TGTGCCAGCTCAGTAACCACAGGGGGCTATGGCTACACCTTC
TRBD2	TRBV6-1	once	TRBJ2-7	CASSTPGLAGYEQYF	TGTGCCAGCAGTACTCCGGGACTAGCGGGTTATGAGCAGTACTTC
NA	TRBV19	NA	TRBJ2-2	CASSSDSLYPFTGELFF	TGTGCCAGTAGTTCGGACAGCCTTTACCCCTTCACCGGGGAGCTGTTTTTT
TRBD1	TRBV5-4	NA	TRBJ1-1	CASSLDRGNTEAFF	TGTGCCAGCAGCTTGGACAGGGGTAACACTGAAGCTTTCTTT
NA	TRBV11-3	NA	TRBJ2-1	CASSGSGSNEQFF	TGTGCCAGCAGCGGGTCGGGCTCCAATGAGCAGTTCTTC
TRBD2	TRBV19	few	TRBJ2-7	CATNKGREGSYEQYF	TGTGCCACCAACAAAGGACGGGAGGGCTCCTACGAGCAGTACTTC
NA	TRBV18	NA	TRBJ1-1	CASLPGGTRTEAFF	TGTGCCAGCCTCCCCGGTGGCACAAGGACTGAAGCTTTCTTT
NA	TRBV6-5	NA	TRBJ1-4	CASSSHRLTNEKLFF	TGTGCCAGCAGTTCCCACAGATTAACTAATGAAAAACTGTTTTTT
NA	TRBV18	NA	TRBJ1-1	CASSPDSLNTEAFF	TGTGCCAGCTCACCTGACTCTCTGAACACTGAAGCTTTCTTT